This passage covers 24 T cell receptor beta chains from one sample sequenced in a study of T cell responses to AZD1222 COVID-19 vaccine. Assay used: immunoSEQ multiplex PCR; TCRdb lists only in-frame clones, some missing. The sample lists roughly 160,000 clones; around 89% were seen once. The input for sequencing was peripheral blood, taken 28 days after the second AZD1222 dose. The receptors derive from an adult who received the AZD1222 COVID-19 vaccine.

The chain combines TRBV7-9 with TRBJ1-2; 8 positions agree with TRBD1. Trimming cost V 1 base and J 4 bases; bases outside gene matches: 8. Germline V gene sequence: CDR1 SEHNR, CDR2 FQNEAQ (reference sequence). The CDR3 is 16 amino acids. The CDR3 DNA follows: TGTGCCAGCAGCTTAGTCACTGGACAGGGAAGCTATGGCTACACCTTC. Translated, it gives CASSLVTGQGSYGYTF.

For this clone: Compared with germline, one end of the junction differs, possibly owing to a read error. The CDR3 region is CASNLDLRRETQYF. CDR3 sequence (DNA): TGTGCCAGCAACTTAGATCTAAGGAGAGAGACCCAGTACTTC. This chain joins TRBV11-2 and TRBJ2-5; D gene uncertain. Germline assignment: CDR1 SGHAT and CDR2 FQNNGV. This CDR3 is 14 amino acids long.

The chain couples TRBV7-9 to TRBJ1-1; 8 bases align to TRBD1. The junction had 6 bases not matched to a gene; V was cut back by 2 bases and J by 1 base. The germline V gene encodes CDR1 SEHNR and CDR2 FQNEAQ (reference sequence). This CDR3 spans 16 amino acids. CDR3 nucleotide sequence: TGTGCCAGCAGCTTACCTATCGGGACAGGGAACACTGAAGCTTTCTTT. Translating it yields CASSLPIGTGNTEAFF. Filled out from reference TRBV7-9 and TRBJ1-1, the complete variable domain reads DTGVSQNPRHKITKRGQNVTFRCDPISEHNRLYWYRQTLGQGPEFLTYFQNEAQLEKSRLLSDRFSAERPKGSFSTLEIQRTEQGDSAMYLCASSLPIGTGNTEAFFGQGTRLTVV.

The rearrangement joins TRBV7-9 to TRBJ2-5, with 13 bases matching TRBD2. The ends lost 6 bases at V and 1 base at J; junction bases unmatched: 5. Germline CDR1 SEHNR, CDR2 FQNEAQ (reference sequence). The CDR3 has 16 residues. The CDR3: CASRNGLAGAQETQYF. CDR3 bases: TGTGCCAGCAGGAATGGACTAGCGGGGGCCCAAGAGACCCAGTACTTC.

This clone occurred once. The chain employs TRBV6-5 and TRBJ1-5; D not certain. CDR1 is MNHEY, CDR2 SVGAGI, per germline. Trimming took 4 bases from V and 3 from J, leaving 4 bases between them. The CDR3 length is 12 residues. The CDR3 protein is CASSFYNQPQHF. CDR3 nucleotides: TGTGCCAGCAGTTTCTACAATCAGCCCCAGCATTTT.

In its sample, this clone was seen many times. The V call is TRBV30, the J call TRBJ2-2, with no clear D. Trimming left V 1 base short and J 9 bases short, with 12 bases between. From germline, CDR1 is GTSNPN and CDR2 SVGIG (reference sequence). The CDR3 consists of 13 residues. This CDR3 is CAWSEASRWELFF. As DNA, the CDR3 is TGTGCCTGGAGTGAGGCTTCCCGCTGGGAGCTGTTTTTT. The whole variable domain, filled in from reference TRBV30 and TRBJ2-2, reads SQTIHQWPATLVQPVGSPLSLECTVEGTSNPNLYWYRQAAGRGLQLLFYSVGIGQISSEVPQNLSASRPQDRQFILSSKKLLLSDSGFYLCAWSEASRWELFFGEGSRLTVL.

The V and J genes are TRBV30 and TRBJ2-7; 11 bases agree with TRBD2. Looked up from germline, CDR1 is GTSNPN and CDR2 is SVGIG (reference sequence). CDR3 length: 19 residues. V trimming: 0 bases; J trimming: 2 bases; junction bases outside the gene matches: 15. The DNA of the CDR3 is TGTGCCTGGAGTGTCGACAGGGAACTAGCGGGGGCCCTTCCCTACGAGCAGTACTTC. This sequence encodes CAWSVDRELAGALPYEQYF. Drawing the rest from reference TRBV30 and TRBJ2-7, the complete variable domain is SQTIHQWPATLVQPVGSPLSLECTVEGTSNPNLYWYRQAAGRGLQLLFYSVGIGQISSEVPQNLSASRPQDRQFILSSKKLLLSDSGFYLCAWSVDRELAGALPYEQYFGPGTRLTVT.

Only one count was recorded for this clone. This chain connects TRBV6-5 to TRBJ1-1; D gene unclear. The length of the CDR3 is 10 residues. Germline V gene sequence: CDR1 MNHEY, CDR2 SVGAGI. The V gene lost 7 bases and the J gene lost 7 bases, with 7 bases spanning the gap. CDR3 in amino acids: CASTSYEAFF. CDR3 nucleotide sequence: TGTGCCAGCACCAGCTATGAAGCTTTCTTT.

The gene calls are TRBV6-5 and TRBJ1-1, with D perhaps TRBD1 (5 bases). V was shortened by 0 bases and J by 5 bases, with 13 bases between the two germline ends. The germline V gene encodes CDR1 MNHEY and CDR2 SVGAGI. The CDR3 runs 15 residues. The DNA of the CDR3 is TGTGCCAGCAGTTACTCAGGGGTAATGGTTACTGAAGCTTTCTTT. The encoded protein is CASSYSGVMVTEAFF.

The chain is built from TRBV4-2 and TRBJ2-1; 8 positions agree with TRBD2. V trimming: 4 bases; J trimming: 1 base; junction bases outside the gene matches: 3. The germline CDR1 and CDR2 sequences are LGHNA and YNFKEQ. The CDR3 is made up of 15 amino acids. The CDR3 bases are TGTGCCAGCAGCCCCACTAGCGGATCCTACAATGAGCAGTTCTTC. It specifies CASSPTSGSYNEQFF.

CDR3 bases: TGTGCCTGGAGTTTTACAGACACTGAAGCTTTCTTT. Translation gives CAWSFTDTEAFF. The chain employs TRBV30 and TRBJ1-1; D gene ambiguous. This CDR3 contains 12 residues. Trimming took off 2 bases at V and 3 bases at J, with 7 bases between the two ends. The germline CDR1 and CDR2 sequences are GTSNPN and SVGIG (reference sequence).

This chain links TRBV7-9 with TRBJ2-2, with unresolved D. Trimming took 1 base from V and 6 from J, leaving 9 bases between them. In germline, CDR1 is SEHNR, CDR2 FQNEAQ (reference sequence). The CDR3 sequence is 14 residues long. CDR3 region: CASSLVAEAGELFF. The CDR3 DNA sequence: TGTGCCAGCAGCTTAGTAGCAGAGGCCGGGGAGCTGTTTTTT.

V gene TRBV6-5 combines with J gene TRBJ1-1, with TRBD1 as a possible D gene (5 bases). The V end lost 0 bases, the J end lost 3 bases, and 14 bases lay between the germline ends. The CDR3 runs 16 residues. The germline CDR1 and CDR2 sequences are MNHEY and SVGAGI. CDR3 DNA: TGTGCCAGCAGTTACTCGAAGGGGAGAGGGTACACTGAAGCTTTCTTT. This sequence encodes CASSYSKGRGYTEAFF.

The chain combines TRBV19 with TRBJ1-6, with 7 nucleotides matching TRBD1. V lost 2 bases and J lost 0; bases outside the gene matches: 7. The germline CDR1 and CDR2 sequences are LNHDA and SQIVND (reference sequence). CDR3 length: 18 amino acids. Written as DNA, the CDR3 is TGTGCCAGTAGTATAAAAGGGGGCCGGAACTCCTATAATTCACCCCTCCACTTT. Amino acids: CASSIKGGRNSYNSPLHF.

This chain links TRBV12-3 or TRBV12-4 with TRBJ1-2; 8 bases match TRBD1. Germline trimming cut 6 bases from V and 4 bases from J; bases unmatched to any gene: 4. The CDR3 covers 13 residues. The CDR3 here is CASSRGTGYGYTF. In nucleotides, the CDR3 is TGTGCCAGCAGCCGGGGGACAGGCTATGGCTACACCTTC.

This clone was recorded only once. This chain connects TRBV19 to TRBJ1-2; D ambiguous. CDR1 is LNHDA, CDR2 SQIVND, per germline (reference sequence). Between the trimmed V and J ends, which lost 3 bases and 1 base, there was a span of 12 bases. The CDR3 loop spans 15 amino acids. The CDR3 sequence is CASSIPAAHNYGYTF. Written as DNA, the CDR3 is TGTGCCAGTAGTATTCCGGCAGCCCATAACTATGGCTACACCTTC.

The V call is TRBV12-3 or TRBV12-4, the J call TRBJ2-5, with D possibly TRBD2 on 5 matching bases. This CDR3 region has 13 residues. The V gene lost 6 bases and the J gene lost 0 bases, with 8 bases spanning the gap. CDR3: CASSGDYQETQYF. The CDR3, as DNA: TGTGCCAGCAGCGGGGATTACCAAGAGACCCAGTACTTC.

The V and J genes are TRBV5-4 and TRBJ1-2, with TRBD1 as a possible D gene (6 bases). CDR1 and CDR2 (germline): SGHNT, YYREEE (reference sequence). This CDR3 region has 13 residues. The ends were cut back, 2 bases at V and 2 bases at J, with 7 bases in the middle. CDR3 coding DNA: TGTGCCAGCAGCTTACAGGGAAACTATGGCTACACCTTC. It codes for CASSLQGNYGYTF.

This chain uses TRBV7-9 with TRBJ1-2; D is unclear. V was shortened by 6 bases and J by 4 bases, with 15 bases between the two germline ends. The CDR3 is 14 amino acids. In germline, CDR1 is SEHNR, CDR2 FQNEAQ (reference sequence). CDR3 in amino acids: CASSSGRLFYGYTF. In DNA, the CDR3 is TGTGCCAGCAGTTCCGGACGGTTATTCTATGGCTACACCTTC.

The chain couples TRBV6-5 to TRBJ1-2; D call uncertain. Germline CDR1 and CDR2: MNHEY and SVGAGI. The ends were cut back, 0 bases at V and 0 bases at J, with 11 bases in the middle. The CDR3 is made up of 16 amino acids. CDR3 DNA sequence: TGTGCCAGCAGTTACTCGACGGGGTCGGCTAACTATGGCTACACCTTC. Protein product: CASSYSTGSANYGYTF.

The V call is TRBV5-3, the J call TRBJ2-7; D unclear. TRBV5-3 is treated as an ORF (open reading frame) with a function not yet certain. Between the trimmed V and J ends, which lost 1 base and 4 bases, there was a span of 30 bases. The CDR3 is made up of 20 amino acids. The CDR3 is CARSLSVVRRGGQVLYEQYF. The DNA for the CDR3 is TGTGCCAGAAGCTTGTCGGTCGTGCGGCGCGGTGGTCAGGTACTTTACGAGCAGTACTTC.

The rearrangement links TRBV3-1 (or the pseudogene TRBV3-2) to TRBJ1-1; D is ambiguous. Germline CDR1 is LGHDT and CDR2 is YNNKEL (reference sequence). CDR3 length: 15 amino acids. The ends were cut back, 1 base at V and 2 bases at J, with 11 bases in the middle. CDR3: CASSQASRANTEAFF. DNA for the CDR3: TGTGCCAGCAGCCAAGCGAGCCGGGCCAACACTGAAGCTTTCTTT.

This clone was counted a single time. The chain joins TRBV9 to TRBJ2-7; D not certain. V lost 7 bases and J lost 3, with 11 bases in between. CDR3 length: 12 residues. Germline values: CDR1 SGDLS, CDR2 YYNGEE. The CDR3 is CASGPRDYEQYF. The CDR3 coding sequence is TGTGCCAGCGGTCCCCGTGACTACGAGCAGTACTTC. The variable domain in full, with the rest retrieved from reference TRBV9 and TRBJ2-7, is DSGVTQTPKHLITATGQRVTLRCSPRSGDLSVYWYQQSLDQGLQFLIQYYNGEERAKGNILERFSAQQFPDLHSELNLSSLELGDSALYFCASGPRDYEQYFGPGTRLTVT.

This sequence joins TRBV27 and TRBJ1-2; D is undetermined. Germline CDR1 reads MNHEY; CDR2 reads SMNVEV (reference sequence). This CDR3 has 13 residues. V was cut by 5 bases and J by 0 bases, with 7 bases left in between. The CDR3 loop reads CASSGIANYGYTF. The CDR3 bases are TGTGCCAGCAGTGGGATAGCTAACTATGGCTACACCTTC.